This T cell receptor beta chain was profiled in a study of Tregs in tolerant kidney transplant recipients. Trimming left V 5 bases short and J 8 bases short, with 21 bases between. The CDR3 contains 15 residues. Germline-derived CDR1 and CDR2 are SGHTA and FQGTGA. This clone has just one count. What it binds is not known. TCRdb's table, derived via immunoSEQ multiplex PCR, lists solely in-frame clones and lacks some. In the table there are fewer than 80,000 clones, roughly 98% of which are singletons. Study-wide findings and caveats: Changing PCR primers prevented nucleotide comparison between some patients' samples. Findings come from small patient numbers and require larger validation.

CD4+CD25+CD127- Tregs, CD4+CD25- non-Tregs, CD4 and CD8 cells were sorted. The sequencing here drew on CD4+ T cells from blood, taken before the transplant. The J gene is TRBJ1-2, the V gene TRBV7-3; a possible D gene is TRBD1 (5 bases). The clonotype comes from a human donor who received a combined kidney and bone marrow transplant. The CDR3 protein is CASSPFSEGTGGYTF. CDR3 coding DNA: TGTGCCAGCAGCCCCTTTTCCGAGGGGACTGGAGGCTACACCTTC.